The rows below give T cell receptor beta chains drawn from one sample of a study of neurological immune-mediated disorders. Each CDR3 protein gets one entry after TCRdb re-called the 5' RACE reads with MiXCR. The sample has roughly 27,000 distinct CDR3 sequences; around a fifth are singletons. Specimen: PBMCs. Source of these receptors: an older woman in good health. CDR3s include the opening cysteine and the closing phenylalanine or tryptophan. The order of the fields is CDR3 DNA, CDR3 protein, D gene, V gene, J gene, clone size. D genes are given only for firm matches. Rows give clone size only sometimes, using once, few, many, or a class for an expanded clone.

cdr3_nt: TGCGCCAGCAGCTTAGGGGGACTAGCGGGACTCGGGGCCAACGTCCTGACTTTC
cdr3_aa: CASSLGGLAGLGANVLTF
d_call: TRBD2
v_call: TRBV5-1
j_call: TRBJ2-6
clone_size: many

cdr3_nt: TGCAGTGCTATTACCCCAACAGGGGGCGCAATTGCCCCCGTGGGGCCCCAGCATTTT
cdr3_aa: CSAITPTGGAIAPVGPQHF
d_call: TRBD1
v_call: TRBV20-1
j_call: TRBJ1-5
clone_size: many

cdr3_nt: TGTGCCTGTAGTCGGACTAGCGGGCGTCAAGAGACCCAGTACTTC
cdr3_aa: CACSRTSGRQETQYF
d_call: TRBD2
v_call: TRBV12-3/TRBV12-4
j_call: TRBJ2-5
clone_size: -

cdr3_nt: TGCGCCAGGCCACCGGGACAAGGGTTCCAAGAGACCCAGTACTTC
cdr3_aa: CARPPGQGFQETQYF
d_call: -
v_call: TRBV5-1
j_call: TRBJ2-5
clone_size: many

cdr3_nt: TGCAGTGTAAGGGGCTCAGAGGAGGGAGGGCCGTTAGAGACCCAGTACTTC
cdr3_aa: CSVRGSEEGGPLETQYF
d_call: TRBD2
v_call: TRBV20-1
j_call: TRBJ2-5
clone_size: -

cdr3_nt: TGTGCCAGCAGCTTTTCCCCGGGACTAGGGGACAGGGAGGGCGAGCAGTACTTC
cdr3_aa: CASSFSPGLGDREGEQYF
d_call: -
v_call: TRBV7-9
j_call: TRBJ2-7
clone_size: -

cdr3_nt: TGTGCCAGCAGACCCTTGGGGGCTTCTAACTATGGCTACACCTTC
cdr3_aa: CASRPLGASNYGYTF
d_call: -
v_call: TRBV14
j_call: TRBJ1-2
clone_size: many

cdr3_nt: TGCAGTGCTACCCCTACTAAGACCCAGTACTTC
cdr3_aa: CSATPTKTQYF
d_call: -
v_call: TRBV20-1
j_call: TRBJ2-5
clone_size: many

cdr3_nt: TGTGCCAGCAGTCCGGCGATCTACGAGCAGTACTTC
cdr3_aa: CASSPAIYEQYF
d_call: -
v_call: TRBV28
j_call: TRBJ2-7
clone_size: many

cdr3_nt: TGCAGCGTTGAAGGCGAGACGGTGAACACTGAAGCTTTCTTT
cdr3_aa: CSVEGETVNTEAFF
d_call: -
v_call: TRBV29-1
j_call: TRBJ1-1
clone_size: -

cdr3_nt: TGTGCCAGCAGCCCCCCATTAGGGGGACAGTCGTTGAACACTGAAGCTTTCTTT
cdr3_aa: CASSPPLGGQSLNTEAFF
d_call: TRBD1
v_call: TRBV7-9
j_call: TRBJ1-1
clone_size: -

cdr3_nt: TGCGCCAGCAGCTTACAGGGAACCAACACTGAAGCTTTCTTT
cdr3_aa: CASSLQGTNTEAFF
d_call: -
v_call: TRBV5-1
j_call: TRBJ1-1
clone_size: many

cdr3_nt: TGTGCCAGCAGTCCAAACCCCGGGACAGGGTCCACTGGGGCCAACGTCCTGACTTTC
cdr3_aa: CASSPNPGTGSTGANVLTF
d_call: TRBD1
v_call: TRBV28
j_call: TRBJ2-6
clone_size: many

cdr3_nt: TGTGCCACGGGTGCCCGGGACACCTACGAGCAGTACTTC
cdr3_aa: CATGARDTYEQYF
d_call: -
v_call: TRBV24-1
j_call: TRBJ2-7
clone_size: -

cdr3_nt: TGTGCCAGCAGCTGGGCACAATATGGCTACACCTTC
cdr3_aa: CASSWAQYGYTF
d_call: -
v_call: TRBV7-2
j_call: TRBJ1-2
clone_size: many

cdr3_nt: TGCAGTGCTAGCACCCTTGGGGTGAATCAGCCCCAGCATTTT
cdr3_aa: CSASTLGVNQPQHF
d_call: -
v_call: TRBV20-1
j_call: TRBJ1-5
clone_size: few

cdr3_nt: TGTGCCAGCAGCCTTGACAGGGCCTCGACGCAGTATTTT
cdr3_aa: CASSLDRASTQYF
d_call: TRBD1
v_call: TRBV7-2
j_call: TRBJ2-3
clone_size: many

cdr3_nt: TGTGCCATCAGAAAAGACAGGACTAACTATGGCTACACCTTC
cdr3_aa: CAIRKDRTNYGYTF
d_call: -
v_call: TRBV10-3
j_call: TRBJ1-2
clone_size: -

cdr3_nt: TGCAGTGGGAAGAGGTGGGACTCTGGCTACACCTTC
cdr3_aa: CSGKRWDSGYTF
d_call: -
v_call: TRBV20-1
j_call: TRBJ1-2
clone_size: few

cdr3_nt: TGTGCCAGCAGCCCTTATGTTGAGCAGTTCTTC
cdr3_aa: CASSPYVEQFF
d_call: -
v_call: TRBV7-6
j_call: TRBJ2-1
clone_size: many

cdr3_nt: TGTGCCACCAGCAGGGACTCATACGAGCAGTACTTC
cdr3_aa: CATSRDSYEQYF
d_call: -
v_call: TRBV15
j_call: TRBJ2-7
clone_size: -

cdr3_nt: TGCAGCGTTGTCGTGTACGGGGGAAACACTGAAGCTTTCTTT
cdr3_aa: CSVVVYGGNTEAFF
d_call: -
v_call: TRBV29-1
j_call: TRBJ1-1
clone_size: many

cdr3_nt: TGTGCCAGCAGTGACAGGGGAACCGGGGAGCTGTTTTTT
cdr3_aa: CASSDRGTGELFF
d_call: -
v_call: TRBV6-4
j_call: TRBJ2-2
clone_size: many

cdr3_nt: TGCGCCAGCAGCCACGGAACCGGACAGGGGGCCGATGAGCAGTTCTTC
cdr3_aa: CASSHGTGQGADEQFF
d_call: TRBD1
v_call: TRBV4-3
j_call: TRBJ2-1
clone_size: many

cdr3_nt: TGTGCCAGTAGTATAGATCAGGGGCGGGCGGACACTGAAGCTTTCTTT
cdr3_aa: CASSIDQGRADTEAFF
d_call: -
v_call: TRBV19
j_call: TRBJ1-1
clone_size: -

cdr3_nt: TGTGCCAGCACTCAGAAGGAGCAGGGAGACCAGTACTTC
cdr3_aa: CASTQKEQGDQYF
d_call: -
v_call: TRBV6-5
j_call: TRBJ2-5
clone_size: many

cdr3_nt: TGCGCCAGCAGCTACCGGGACGGCAGCACAGATACGCAGTATTTT
cdr3_aa: CASSYRDGSTDTQYF
d_call: -
v_call: TRBV5-1
j_call: TRBJ2-3
clone_size: once

cdr3_nt: TGCGCCAGCAGCCGGGAGTCTAGGTCCCCCCTCCACTTT
cdr3_aa: CASSRESRSPLHF
d_call: -
v_call: TRBV5-1
j_call: TRBJ1-6
clone_size: many

cdr3_nt: TGTGCCAGCAGTTACGGTGAAAAACTGTTTTTT
cdr3_aa: CASSYGEKLFF
d_call: -
v_call: TRBV6-6
j_call: TRBJ1-4
clone_size: medium-sized

cdr3_nt: TGTGCCAGCAGCCGGGACAATACTGAAGCTTTCTTT
cdr3_aa: CASSRDNTEAFF
d_call: -
v_call: TRBV7-2
j_call: TRBJ1-1
clone_size: many

cdr3_nt: TGCGCCAGCAACCTCGTCCCGGGAGAGGGCGCAGATACGCAGTATTTT
cdr3_aa: CASNLVPGEGADTQYF
d_call: -
v_call: TRBV5-1
j_call: TRBJ2-3
clone_size: many

cdr3_nt: TGCGCCAGCAGCCCAGGGACAGGGGCTTCAAACGATGAGCAGTTCTTC
cdr3_aa: CASSPGTGASNDEQFF
d_call: TRBD1
v_call: TRBV5-1
j_call: TRBJ2-1
clone_size: once

cdr3_nt: TGCGCCAGCAGCTTACAGGGGAACACTGAAGCTTTCTTT
cdr3_aa: CASSLQGNTEAFF
d_call: -
v_call: TRBV5-1
j_call: TRBJ1-1
clone_size: many

cdr3_nt: TGTGCCAGCAGTTCCCCGGGACTAGCGGGACCCACAGATACGCAGTATTTT
cdr3_aa: CASSSPGLAGPTDTQYF
d_call: TRBD2
v_call: TRBV28
j_call: TRBJ2-3
clone_size: -

cdr3_nt: TGTGCCAGCAGCTATAAGGTCCAGGGGGTCGGGGAGCTGTTTTTT
cdr3_aa: CASSYKVQGVGELFF
d_call: TRBD1
v_call: TRBV3-1
j_call: TRBJ2-2
clone_size: few

cdr3_nt: TGCGCCAGCAGCCTAACGACGGGGAGCACAGATACGCAGTATTTT
cdr3_aa: CASSLTTGSTDTQYF
d_call: -
v_call: TRBV5-1
j_call: TRBJ2-3
clone_size: many

cdr3_nt: TGCGCCAGCAGCTTGTGGGGTTTTGAGTACGAGCAGTACTTC
cdr3_aa: CASSLWGFEYEQYF
d_call: -
v_call: TRBV5-1
j_call: TRBJ2-7
clone_size: many

cdr3_nt: TGCAGTGCTAGAGTAGCTTTAGGCGCTAGCGGGAGTCCCTACAATGAGCAGTTCTTC
cdr3_aa: CSARVALGASGSPYNEQFF
d_call: TRBD2
v_call: TRBV20-1
j_call: TRBJ2-1
clone_size: many

cdr3_nt: TGTGCCAGCAGCTTAAAGGGCGGGGGCCGTAACAATGAGCAGTTCTTC
cdr3_aa: CASSLKGGGRNNEQFF
d_call: -
v_call: TRBV7-2
j_call: TRBJ2-1
clone_size: many

cdr3_nt: TGCAGCGTTGGGAGCGGGACGAACACCGGGGAGCTGTTTTTT
cdr3_aa: CSVGSGTNTGELFF
d_call: TRBD2
v_call: TRBV29-1
j_call: TRBJ2-2
clone_size: medium-sized

cdr3_nt: TGTGCCAGCATGAGGGTAGGGAGCAATCAGCCCCAGCATTTT
cdr3_aa: CASMRVGSNQPQHF
d_call: -
v_call: TRBV5-6
j_call: TRBJ1-5
clone_size: many